The rows below give T cell receptor beta chains drawn from one sample of a study of Graves' ophthalmopathy and Graves' hyperthyroidism. TCRdb re-derived calls from the multiplex PCR reads in MiXCR, one entry per CDR3 protein. The sample holds about 1.1 million distinct CDR3 sequences, about 35% seen once. The sequenced sample was peripheral blood or thyroid tissue (not recorded which). Receptors originate from an adult man with Graves' hyperthyroidism. Each CDR3 is given with its conserved first and last residue. A D gene is named only where the DNA matches it firmly. The size field is filled for only some rows; it gives once, few, many or a size class.

TRBJ1-6 TRBD1 TRBV25-1 - TGTGCCAGCTTAGAGACCGGGACAGCCAATTCACCCCTCCACTTT CASLETGTANSPLHF
TRBJ1-3 - TRBV7-8 many TGTGCCAGCAGCCGAGGGACGGAGTGGGACTCTGGAAACACCATATATTTT CASSRGTEWDSGNTIYF
TRBJ2-7 - TRBV4-3 once TGCGCCAGCAGCTCAGGGACATGGTTGGACGAGCAGTACTTC CASSSGTWLDEQYF
TRBJ2-2 - TRBV12-3/TRBV12-4 - TGTGCCAGCAGCCGACGGAGTCCGAACACCGGGGAGCTGTTTTTT CASSRRSPNTGELFF
TRBJ2-7 - TRBV7-8 - TGTGCCAGCAGCTTAACGCTAGCCTCCTACGAGCAGTACTTC CASSLTLASYEQYF
TRBJ1-6 - TRBV9 - TGTGCCAGCACCGCGGGGGCCTCCTATAATTCACCCCTCCACTTT CASTAGASYNSPLHF
TRBJ2-1 - TRBV25-1 few TGTGCCAGCAGTCGCGAAGCCGGACCCTCGTTGGGGGGTGAGCAGTTCTTC CASSREAGPSLGGEQFF
TRBJ1-6 TRBD1 TRBV5-6 many TGTGCCAGCAGCGCCGGACAGGGGACAAATTCACCCCTCCACTTT CASSAGQGTNSPLHF
TRBJ1-3 - TRBV10-3 many TGTGCCATCAGAGCCGGGACGGATCGAAACACCATATATTTT CAIRAGTDRNTIYF
TRBJ2-2 - TRBV9 many TGTGCCAGCAGCGCCCGGGACACTAACACCGGGGAGCTGTTTTTT CASSARDTNTGELFF
TRBJ2-5 - TRBV9 many TGTGCCAGCAGCGTAGCTGTCCGAGAGACCCAGTACTTC CASSVAVRETQYF
TRBJ2-7 - TRBV14 - TGTGCCAGCAGCGTAGCAGAGCGCAGCACCTCCCTTAACTTC CASSVAERSTSLNF
TRBJ2-7 TRBD1 TRBV10-3 few TGTGCCAGCAGTTACTCGGACAGGGCGAAAGCCTACGAGCAGTACTTC CASSYSDRAKAYEQYF
TRBJ2-2 - TRBV4-3 few TGCGCCAGCAGCCAAGATTTAGGAGGGGGGGCCGGGGAGCTGTTTTTT CASSQDLGGGAGELFF
TRBJ1-2 - TRBV20-1 few TGCAGTGCTATCCGGGCCCTGCGGGAAGGCTACACCTTC CSAIRALREGYTF
TRBJ2-7 TRBD2 TRBV2 - TGTGCCAGCAGTGTACAACTAGCGACCTACGAGCAGTACTTC CASSVQLATYEQYF
TRBJ1-1 - TRBV2 many TGTGCCAGCAGCCCTGGGGGGGGGTCGGGCACTGAAGCTTTCTTT CASSPGGGSGTEAFF
TRBJ1-5 TRBD1 TRBV6-2/TRBV6-3 few TGTGCCAGCAGTCCCCACAGGGGGAAGAATCAGCCCCAGCATTTT CASSPHRGKNQPQHF
TRBJ2-5 - TRBV7-9 - TGTGCCAGCAGCTTAGCCGGCGTCCAGACCCAGTACTTC CASSLAGVQTQYF
TRBJ1-1 - TRBV6-2/TRBV6-3 - TGTGCCAGCACCCACGGGGGACCTGAAGCTTTCTTT CASTHGGPEAFF
TRBJ2-7 - TRBV10-3 - TGTGCCATCACCGCGGGGGCCTCGAGTGAGCAGTACTTC CAITAGASSEQYF
TRBJ1-5 - TRBV30 - TGTGCCTGGAGTCGGGCAGGGACGGATCAGCCCCAGCATTTT CAWSRAGTDQPQHF
TRBJ2-5 - TRBV24-1 - TGTGCCACCAGTGATTCCGGAGCGGAAGAGACCCAGTACTTC CATSDSGAEETQYF
TRBJ1-4 - TRBV19 many TGTGCCACGACGAGGAGAGGTCAGGGGACCGCCAATGAAAAACTGTTTTTT CATTRRGQGTANEKLFF
TRBJ2-6 - TRBV10-3 - TGTGCCATCAGCGATACAGGGAGTCCCGGATCGGGAGGGGCCAACGTCCTGACTTTC CAISDTGSPGSGGANVLTF
TRBJ2-7 - TRBV9 many TGTGCCAGCAGCGTAGACGGGGACTCCTACGAGCAGTACTTC CASSVDGDSYEQYF
TRBJ1-2 TRBD1 TRBV29-1 many TGCAGCGTTGAGGGGACAGGGGACGGGCTCTATGGCTACACCTTC CSVEGTGDGLYGYTF
TRBJ1-2 TRBD1 TRBV2 - TGTGCCAGCAGGGAACGGACAGGGGCCTATGGCTACACCTTC CASRERTGAYGYTF
TRBJ1-1 - TRBV10-3 - TGTGCCATCAGCTCGGACAGCGGGACAAATGAAGCTTTCTTT CAISSDSGTNEAFF
TRBJ2-6 TRBD1 TRBV2 - TGTGCCAGCAGTGCGGACAGGGGGGCCAACGTCCTGACTTTC CASSADRGANVLTF
TRBJ1-2 - TRBV24-1 many TGTGCCACCAGTGTAACAGGCAACTATGGCTACACCTTC CATSVTGNYGYTF
TRBJ1-1 - TRBV5-1 many TGCGCCAGCAGCTCCTCAAGGGAAGCTTTCTTT CASSSSREAFF
TRBJ1-1 TRBD1 TRBV6-2/TRBV6-3 few TGTGCCACCGAGCCCGGGACAGGGGACGCTTTCTTT CATEPGTGDAFF
TRBJ2-2 - TRBV6-6 few TGTGCCAGCAGTTACTCGATTGGGGTGTCCGGGGAGCTGTTTTTT CASSYSIGVSGELFF
TRBJ2-7 - TRBV19 many TGTGCCAGTAGTATTGGGGGCTACGAGCAGTACTTC CASSIGGYEQYF
TRBJ1-3 TRBD1 TRBV20-1 - TGCAGTGCTAGAGATCAGGGACAGGGGGTCTCTGGAAACACCATATATTTT CSARDQGQGVSGNTIYF
TRBJ1-4 - TRBV29-1 many TGCAGCGTTGATGCAGGCCAGAATGAAAAACTGTTTTTT CSVDAGQNEKLFF
TRBJ1-5 - TRBV5-1 - TGCGCCAGCAGCGTTGTCTTCGAGCAATCGGGGCCCCAGCATTTT CASSVVFEQSGPQHF
TRBJ2-7 TRBD2 TRBV6-6 few TGTGCCAGCAGAGAGACTAGCGGGGGTTACTCCTACGAGCAGTACTTC CASRETSGGYSYEQYF
TRBJ1-2 TRBD1 TRBV10-3 - TGTGCCATCAGCGAACGGCCGGGACAGGGGTTTAGTGGCTACACCTTC CAISERPGQGFSGYTF
TRBJ2-7 - TRBV13 - TGTGCCAGCAGCTTAGGGGGGGGCAACTCCTACGAGCAGTACTTC CASSLGGGNSYEQYF
TRBJ2-5 - TRBV7-9 many TGTGCCAGCAGCCCCAAGAGGAGGGTAGGAGAGACCCAGTACTTC CASSPKRRVGETQYF
TRBJ1-2 TRBD1 TRBV29-1 - TGCAGCGTTGTGGCAGGGGGCGATGATGGCTACACCTTC CSVVAGGDDGYTF
TRBJ2-7 TRBD2 TRBV20-1 many TGCAGTGCTAGCCATGCCAGGGAGGGTAGAGCCCACGAGCAGTACTTC CSASHAREGRAHEQYF
TRBJ2-7 - TRBV20-1 - TGCAGTGCCAGAGCCCAGGGGCACGACGAGCAGTACTTC CSARAQGHDEQYF